This T cell receptor (beta chain) was documented in a study of cytomegalovirus exposure and HLA in healthy donors. Across the study: Per a later analysis, the roughly 680 first-cohort and 120 validation repertoires shared one platform.

The CDR3 is 16 residues long. Germline V CDR1 and CDR2: MGHRA, YSYEKL. V was cut by 4 bases and J by 0 bases, with 10 bases left in between. The table came from immunoSEQ multiplex PCR; TCRdb's copy has only in-frame clones and leaves some out. The table has 140,000 to 150,000 clones, 90% to 95% seen once. Findings of the study overall: A list of roughly 160 TCR beta chains associated with cytomegalovirus was given. A subsequent analysis found that TCR clusters from the first cohort also tended to co-occur in the approximately 130 validation repertoires, with less than 95% of cluster scores above 0. Usually a TCR sequence was rare, but some public TCRs were found in many donors.

A remark on this clone: Its antigen is still unknown.

The clonotype comes from a young man in good health and CMV-seronegative. Sequenced input: PBMCs. The chain carries TRBV4-1 and TRBJ1-6; D remains ambiguous. The CDR3 nucleotides read TGCGCCAGCAGCCCCACGGGGAGCTCCTATAATTCACCCCTCCACTTT. Its protein is CASSPTGSSYNSPLHF.